This T cell receptor (beta chain) was found in a study of shared clonotypes between healthy human individuals. Study conclusions and caveats: It was observed that 5% to 6.5% of naive CD4 clonotypes were shared across four donors.

Original analysis: ImmunoSEQ yielded junction-only sequences lacking quality scores, so filtering differed. Data came from immunoSEQ multiplex PCR; TCRdb stores just in-frame clones and leaves some out. The V and J calls and the clone size are those of that table, but D and trimming were determined from the DNA. The sample has 800,000 to 1,200,000 clones; around three quarters are singletons. J gave up 2 bases and V 5 bases, and 9 bases lay outside the gene matches. The CDR3 spans 16 residues. Germline CDR1 and CDR2: SGHAT and FQNNGV. In regard to this clone: Its antigen is still unknown.

What was sequenced was memory CD4+ T cells from PBMCs. Described subset: CD45RA-negative fraction. This TCR came from a man between 18 and 29 years old in good health. Some clones in this sample may be carry-over from other donors' samples. The J gene is TRBJ2-5, the V gene TRBV11-2, with 9 bases lining up with TRBD2. The CDR3 DNA reads TGTGCCAGCAGCCCAGACCAACTAGCGGGTCAAGAGACCCAGTACTTC. Its protein is CASSPDQLAGQETQYF.